Listed below are T cell receptor beta chains from one sample, sequenced in a study of post-analysis software for immune sequencing data. Each CDR3 protein is one row after TCRdb ran MiXCR on the PCR reads. The table has around 440,000 distinct CDR3 sequences, approximately 46% seen once; the top ten hold 9.5% to 13%. The sample comprised blood. The receptors were gathered from a girl between 5 and 17 years old with multiple sclerosis. Both conserved end residues are part of each CDR3. D genes are given only for firm matches. The size field is filled for only some rows; it gives once, few, many or a size class.

v_gene,d_gene,abundance,j_gene,CDR3aa,CDR3nt
TRBV7-9,.,.,TRBJ2-7,CASSLAPGVEQYF,TGTGCCAGCAGCTTGGCACCAGGGGTCGAGCAGTACTTC
TRBV7-9,.,.,TRBJ2-3,CASSGRNTDTQYF,TGTGCCAGCAGCGGGCGGAACACAGATACGCAGTATTTT
TRBV14,.,.,TRBJ1-5,CASSQNNQPQHF,TGTGCCAGCAGCCAAAACAATCAGCCCCAGCATTTT
TRBV20-1,.,few,TRBJ2-1,CSARRVGDGAYNEQFF,TGCAGTGCTAGAAGGGTCGGGGACGGCGCCTACAATGAGCAGTTCTTC
TRBV28,TRBD2,few,TRBJ2-1,CASTYRFTIRMREARGGNEQFF,TGTGCCAGCACCTATAGGTTTACTATACGTATGCGGGAGGCGCGAGGGGGAAATGAGCAGTTCTTC
TRBV6-5,TRBD2,few,TRBJ2-7,CASSRTSGPSYEQYF,TGTGCCAGCAGTCGGACTAGCGGTCCCTCCTACGAGCAGTACTTC
TRBV4-3,.,.,TRBJ2-1,CASSQAIFDEQFF,TGCGCCAGCAGCCAGGCGATTTTCGATGAGCAGTTCTTC
TRBV5-6,.,.,TRBJ1-1,CASSLRRTEAFF,TGTGCCAGCAGCTTGCGCCGCACTGAAGCTTTCTTT
TRBV11-3,.,.,TRBJ2-3,CASSFGAESTDTQYF,TGTGCCAGCAGCTTCGGAGCAGAAAGCACAGATACGCAGTATTTT
TRBV20-1,.,.,TRBJ2-1,CSAPRGDSSSRNEQFF,TGCAGTGCTCCCCGGGGGGACAGCTCGTCTAGGAATGAGCAGTTCTTC
TRBV5-1,.,.,TRBJ2-1,CASSLSSGRINNEQFF,TGCGCCAGCAGCCTCTCATCCGGGAGAATCAACAATGAGCAGTTCTTC
TRBV5-1,TRBD2,.,TRBJ2-1,CASSSHLAGGPNEQFF,TGCGCCAGCAGCTCACACCTAGCGGGAGGGCCGAATGAGCAGTTCTTC
TRBV28,TRBD2,.,TRBJ2-7,CASSAGTSGRTYEQYF,TGTGCCAGCAGTGCCGGGACTAGCGGACGGACTTACGAGCAGTACTTC
TRBV28,.,few,TRBJ2-6,CASSWSTSGANVLTF,TGTGCCAGCAGTTGGAGTACCTCTGGGGCCAACGTCCTGACTTTC
TRBV3-1,TRBD2,.,TRBJ2-1,CASSQVLVGASGYNEQFF,TGTGCCAGCAGCCAAGTATTGGTCGGTGCTAGCGGCTACAATGAGCAGTTCTTC
TRBV27,.,few,TRBJ2-6,CASSIRSSGANVLTF,TGTGCCAGCAGTATCAGGAGCTCTGGGGCCAACGTCCTGACTTTC
TRBV7-8,.,.,TRBJ2-7,CASSPGTSTYEQYF,TGTGCCAGCAGCCCCGGGACCTCCACCTACGAGCAGTACTTC
TRBV10-1,.,few,TRBJ2-7,CASSEFRDIAYEQYF,TGCGCCAGCAGTGAGTTCCGGGACATTGCCTACGAGCAGTACTTC
TRBV7-6,TRBD1,.,TRBJ2-1,CASSSMTGKEQFF,TGTGCCAGCAGCTCAATGACAGGGAAAGAGCAGTTCTTC
TRBV7-2,.,.,TRBJ2-1,CASSLLGGRGRTLRHNEQFF,TGTGCCAGCAGCTTATTAGGGGGGAGGGGGCGCACCCTGAGGCACAATGAGCAGTTCTTC
TRBV6-5,.,.,TRBJ2-1,CASSYSEQGIRRGYNEQFF,TGTGCCAGCAGTTACTCTGAACAGGGAATCAGAAGAGGATACAATGAGCAGTTCTTC
TRBV4-1,.,.,TRBJ1-6,CASSQDRTPNSPLHF,TGCGCCAGCAGCCAAGACAGGACTCCGAATTCACCCCTCCACTTT
TRBV4-1,.,.,TRBJ2-2,CASSQVGEGELFF,TGCGCCAGCAGCCAAGTGGGAGAAGGGGAGCTGTTTTTT
TRBV28,TRBD1,once,TRBJ1-5,CASSLYPGQGMSNQPQHF,TGTGCCAGCAGTTTATATCCCGGACAGGGTATGAGCAATCAGCCCCAGCATTTT
TRBV28,.,few,TRBJ2-5,CASSSTGMATETQYF,TGTGCCAGCAGTTCCACGGGGATGGCGACAGAGACCCAGTACTTC
TRBV20-1,TRBD2,.,TRBJ2-3,CSAEGTSGSTDTQYF,TGCAGTGCTGAAGGGACTAGCGGGAGCACAGATACGCAGTATTTT
TRBV7-2,.,.,TRBJ2-3,CASSRDPPANTDTQYF,TGTGCCAGCAGCAGAGACCCCCCCGCCAACACAGATACGCAGTATTTT
TRBV3-1,.,.,TRBJ1-4,CASSLLRSELFF,TGTGCCAGCAGCCTACTGCGATCGGAACTGTTTTTT
TRBV12-3/TRBV12-4,.,.,TRBJ1-1,CASRRATEAFF,TGTGCCAGCAGACGGGCTACTGAAGCTTTCTTT
TRBV7-9,.,.,TRBJ2-3,CASSSPGVGYF,TGTGCCAGCAGCTCACCAGGGGTTGGGTATTTT
TRBV12-3/TRBV12-4,.,.,TRBJ1-2,CASSAILGDGYTF,TGTGCCAGCAGTGCAATTCTAGGGGATGGCTACACCTTC
TRBV12-3/TRBV12-4,.,.,TRBJ2-1,CASSFGPGGRDEQFF,.
TRBV4-3,.,.,TRBJ2-7,CASSQGSGKHYEQYF,TGCGCCAGCAGCCAGGGTTCAGGGAAGCACTACGAGCAGTACTTC